The 29 T cell receptor beta chains below were found in one sample sequenced in a study of OX40 agonist ivuxolimab in advanced cancers. TCRdb's copy holds only in-frame clones and misses some; the assay was immunoSEQ multiplex PCR. The data contain 80,000 to 100,000 clones, 80% to 90% of them singletons. The input for sequencing was CD4+ or CD8+ T cells sorted from blood, taken in a trial of the OX40 agonist ivuxolimab. These receptors came from an adult with an advanced solid tumor such as melanoma, head and neck, liver or kidney cancer.

This chain links TRBV7-6 with TRBJ1-6; D is unclear. The germline V gene encodes CDR1 SGHVS and CDR2 FNYEAQ. The CDR3 is 14 residues long. V was shortened by 5 bases and J by 7 bases, with 12 bases between the two germline ends. CDR3 region: CASSQQDGNSPLHF. The DNA for the CDR3 is TGTGCCAGCAGCCAGCAGGACGGCAATTCACCCCTCCACTTT.

The rearrangement uses TRBV18 and TRBJ1-5; D uncertain. This CDR3 is built from 15 residues. Germline V gene data show CDR1 as KGHSH and CDR2 as LQKENI. V was clipped by 4 bases and J by 0 bases, with 10 bases between them. The CDR3: CASSLESHSNQPQHF. CDR3 in DNA: TGTGCCAGCTCACTGGAGTCTCATAGCAATCAGCCCCAGCATTTT.

The chain couples TRBV5-1 to TRBJ2-5; 8 bases line up with TRBD2. Germline V gene lookup returns CDR1 SGHRS and CDR2 YFSETQ. The CDR3 length is 15 residues. The J segment lost 2 bases and the V segment lost 2 bases, leaving 5 bases of the junction unmatched. CDR3 in DNA: TGCGCCAGCAGCTTCAACGGGGGGGTACAAGAGACCCAGTACTTC. Translating gives CASSFNGGVQETQYF.

This chain links TRBV27 with TRBJ1-2; D unclear. Germline lookup yields CDR1 MNHEY and CDR2 SMNVEV (reference sequence). V dropped 2 bases and J dropped 0 bases, with 10 bases sitting between them. The CDR3 contains 15 residues. In DNA, the CDR3 is TGTGCCAGCAGTTTACGTTCGATAGCTAACTATGGCTACACCTTC. It codes for CASSLRSIANYGYTF.

This chain joins TRBV7-2 and TRBJ2-1; D perhaps matches TRBD2 (5 bases). CDR3 size: 14 residues. Germline values: CDR1 SGHTA, CDR2 FQGNSA. V lost 0 bases to trimming and J lost 12 bases, with 15 bases between them. The CDR3 region has the DNA TGTGCCAGCAGCTTAGCCGACTACAATGAGGCGCAGTTCTTC. Its translation: CASSLADYNEAQFF.

The chain recombines TRBV7-2 with TRBJ1-4; 8 positions match TRBD1. Germline CDR1 reads SGHTA; CDR2 reads FQGNSA. This CDR3 spans 19 amino acids. V lost 1 base, J lost 0 bases, and 10 bases stayed unmatched. CDR3 amino acids: CASSLDPGGLYSTNEKLFF. The CDR3 coding sequence is TGTGCCAGCAGCTTAGATCCAGGGGGCCTTTATTCAACTAATGAAAAACTGTTTTTT.

This clone was observed a handful of times. The V gene is TRBV4-1, the J gene TRBJ1-4; D uncertain. V gave up 0 bases and J gave up 10 bases, with 6 bases separating them. CDR1 is MGHRA, CDR2 YSYEKL, per germline. The CDR3 loop spans 12 amino acids. CDR3 loop: CASSQDERKLFF. CDR3 bases: TGCGCCAGCAGCCAAGATGAGAGAAAACTGTTTTTT.

This sequence joins TRBV27 and TRBJ1-1, with D tentatively TRBD1 (6 bases). V lost 4 bases and J 4 bases, leaving 13 bases between the germline ends. In germline, CDR1 is MNHEY, CDR2 SMNVEV (reference sequence). CDR3 size: 14 residues. The CDR3 DNA reads as TGTGCCAGCAGTTACAGAAGGGGGACCACTGAAGCTTTCTTT. Translation gives CASSYRRGTTEAFF.

This clone was seen once. V gene TRBV5-1 combines with J gene TRBJ2-1; perhaps TRBD2 as D (6 bases). The V and J ends lost 0 bases and 2 bases respectively, with 9 bases between them. Per germline, CDR1 SGHRS and CDR2 YFSETQ. CDR3 length: 15 amino acids. CDR3 sequence reads: CASSLGSGTYNEQFF. The DNA of the CDR3 is TGCGCCAGCAGCTTGGGTAGCGGAACCTACAATGAGCAGTTCTTC.

V gene TRBV7-2 combines with J gene TRBJ1-2, with TRBD1 identical over 9 bases. CDR3 length: 15 residues. After removal of 5 bases from V and 4 bases from J, the junction contained 8 bases not matched to a gene. CDR1 and CDR2 (germline): SGHTA, FQGNSA. In DNA form, the CDR3 reads TGTGCCAGCAGCCCCCCCGGGACAGGGAGCTATGGCTACACCTTC. Translation gives CASSPPGTGSYGYTF. The full variable domain, with the rest looked up from reference TRBV7-2 and TRBJ1-2, is GAGVSQSPSNKVTEKGKDVELRCDPISGHTALYWYRQSLGQGLEFLIYFQGNSAPDKSGLPSDRFSAERTGGSVSTLTIQRTQQEDSAVYLCASSPPGTGSYGYTFGSGTRLTVV.

This chain connects TRBV18 to TRBJ1-2, with a possible D match to TRBD1 (5 bases). V was cut by 3 bases and J by 5 bases, with 10 bases left in between. Germline CDR1 is KGHSH and CDR2 is LQKENI. The length of the CDR3 is 13 residues. The CDR3 loop reads CASSPVTDYGYTF. The CDR3 bases are TGTGCCAGCTCACCGGTGACAGATTATGGCTACACCTTC.

The chain couples TRBV18 to TRBJ2-4; D not resolved. Germline V gene data show CDR1 as KGHSH and CDR2 as LQKENI. The V end lost 6 bases, the J end lost 0 bases, and 15 bases lay between the germline ends. The CDR3 extends over 16 amino acids. CDR3 protein: CASSFMELLAKNIQYF. For the CDR3, the DNA is TGTGCCAGCTCGTTCATGGAACTTCTAGCCAAAAACATTCAGTACTTC.

This clone was picked up one time. V usage is TRBV19 and J usage is TRBJ2-1; 8 bases fit TRBD1. CDR3 size: 16 residues. V was pared by 5 bases and J by 3 bases, with 9 bases of the junction left unmatched. Germline CDR1 LNHDA, CDR2 SQIVND (reference sequence). The CDR3 DNA sequence: TGTGCCAGTAGTCGATTGGACAGGGACCTCTACAATGAGCAGTTCTTC. Translating gives CASSRLDRDLYNEQFF.

The V and J genes are TRBV5-1 and TRBJ2-5; D may be TRBD1 (5 bases). Trimming took off 6 bases at V and 7 bases at J, with 19 bases between the two ends. The CDR3 sequence is 14 residues long. Germline-derived CDR1 and CDR2 are SGHRS and YFSETQ. DNA for the CDR3: TGCGCCAGCATCAGGACACCCGAAACCGGGACCCAGTACTTC. Protein: CASIRTPETGTQYF.

This chain joins TRBV10-3 and TRBJ1-1; D call uncertain. This CDR3 comprises 12 residues. The V gene lost 4 bases and the J gene lost 7 bases, with 10 bases spanning the gap. CDR1 and CDR2 (germline): ENHRY, SYGVKD. CDR3 loop: CAISAEASEAFF. DNA of the CDR3: TGTGCCATCAGTGCTGAGGCAAGTGAAGCTTTCTTT.

The J gene is TRBJ2-2, the V gene TRBV30, with 9 bases identical to TRBD1. V trimming: 6 bases; J trimming: 6 bases; junction bases outside the gene matches: 8. CDR3 length: 14 amino acids. CDR1 and CDR2 (germline): GTSNPN, SVGIG (reference sequence). Here the CDR3 reads CACREDRGAGELFF. The CDR3 nucleotides read TGTGCCTGTAGGGAGGACAGGGGAGCCGGGGAGCTGTTTTTT.

The chain couples TRBV11-1 to TRBJ2-3; 8 bases line up with TRBD2. Per germline, CDR1 SGHAT and CDR2 FQDESV (reference sequence). Unmatched junction bases numbered 6, after V lost 5 bases and J lost 8 bases. This CDR3 is built from 13 residues. The CDR3 DNA sequence: TGTGCCAGCAGCCAAGCGGGAGTGGGTACGCAGTATTTT. This gives the protein CASSQAGVGTQYF.

The gene calls are TRBV10-3 and TRBJ1-2; 7 bases align to TRBD1. The CDR3 length is 15 residues. Germline V gene lookup returns CDR1 ENHRY and CDR2 SYGVKD. The ends lost 0 bases at V and 7 bases at J; junction bases unmatched: 8. Here the CDR3 DNA reads TGTGCCATCAGTGAGTCTAGACAGGGCTCAGGTGGCTACACCTTC. This gives the protein CAISESRQGSGGYTF.

The J gene is TRBJ2-3, the V gene TRBV10-3; 7 bases map to TRBD2. V gave up 4 bases and J gave up 4 bases; unmatched junction bases: 8. CDR3 size: 15 residues. Germline V gene sequence: CDR1 ENHRY, CDR2 SYGVKD. CDR3 DNA: TGTGCCATCAGTGTTGAGGGAGGGCCGGCAGATACGCAGTATTTT. It yields the protein CAISVEGGPADTQYF.

The J gene is TRBJ2-5, the V gene TRBV18; no clear D gene. CDR3 length: 12 amino acids. Germline-derived CDR1 and CDR2 are KGHSH and LQKENI. The V end lost 3 bases, the J end lost 0 bases, and 2 bases lay between the germline ends. In DNA, the CDR3 is TGTGCCAGCTCACCGTACCAAGAGACCCAGTACTTC. Translated, it gives CASSPYQETQYF.

The V and J genes are TRBV5-4 and TRBJ2-7; 8 nucleotides match TRBD2. CDR1 is SGHNT and CDR2 is YYREEE in the germline V gene (reference sequence). V gave up 0 bases and J gave up 0 bases; unmatched junction bases: 2. There are 15 residues in the CDR3. The CDR3 DNA sequence: TGTGCCAGCAGCTTGGATAGCGGGAACTCCTACGAGCAGTACTTC. Amino acids: CASSLDSGNSYEQYF.

CDR3 sequence (DNA): TGTGCCAGCAGTTTAACCGGGACGCATGACGAGCAGTACTTC. Protein: CASSLTGTHDEQYF. The genes are TRBV27 and TRBJ2-7; D possibly matches TRBD1 or TRBD2 (5 bases each). The CDR3 runs 14 residues. Germline values: CDR1 MNHEY, CDR2 SMNVEV (reference sequence). Trimming removed 2 bases from V and 5 bases from J, with 13 bases in between.

Only one count was recorded for this clone. The chain is built from TRBV4-2 and TRBJ2-7; 9 bases align to TRBD2. There are 14 residues in the CDR3. The junction had 5 bases not matched to a gene; V was cut back by 4 bases and J by 4 bases. Looked up from germline, CDR1 is LGHNA and CDR2 is YNFKEQ. The CDR3 here is CASSPQREDYEQYF. The CDR3 region has the DNA TGTGCCAGCAGCCCCCAGCGGGAGGATTACGAGCAGTACTTC.

This chain uses TRBV6-1 with TRBJ1-1; 10 bases are a match to TRBD1. Germline trimming cut 6 bases from V and 3 bases from J; bases unmatched to any gene: 7. Germline assignment: CDR1 MNHNS and CDR2 SASEGT. CDR3 size: 15 residues. CDR3 loop: CASRTAGTGDTEAFF. The CDR3 DNA reads TGTGCCAGCAGGACCGCCGGGACAGGGGACACTGAAGCTTTCTTT.

V is TRBV4-2 and J is TRBJ1-5, with D unresolved. The V end was cut by 5 bases, the J end by 0 bases, with 5 bases between. The CDR3 has 13 amino acids. Looked up from germline, CDR1 is LGHNA and CDR2 is YNFKEQ. Here the CDR3 DNA reads TGTGCCAGCAGCTCGGCTAGCAATCAGCCCCAGCATTTT. Translated: CASSSASNQPQHF.

This sequence joins TRBV29-1 and TRBJ1-5, with D tentatively TRBD1 (6 bases). In germline, CDR1 is SQVTM, CDR2 ANQGSEA. V was cut by 4 bases and J by 6 bases, with 13 bases left in between. There are 13 residues in the CDR3. The CDR3 bases are TGCAGCGTTGTCGGGACAATGGGTCAGCCCCAGCATTTT. Its translation is CSVVGTMGQPQHF.

The chain is built from TRBV6-1 and TRBJ2-7, with 13 positions matching TRBD2. CDR3 length equals 18 residues. Germline trimming cut 4 bases from V and 2 bases from J; bases unmatched to any gene: 11. CDR1 and CDR2 from the germline V gene are MNHNS and SASEGT. The CDR3 loop reads CASSGTGTSGTETYEQYF. In DNA form, the CDR3 reads TGTGCCAGCAGTGGTACCGGGACTAGCGGGACAGAAACCTACGAGCAGTACTTC.

This clone came up a few times. The chain links TRBV30 to TRBJ1-6; D might be TRBD1 (6 bases). The V gene's germline CDR1 is GTSNPN and CDR2 SVGIG (reference sequence). The CDR3 contains 12 residues. Trimming shortened V by 8 bases and J by 8 bases, and 13 bases separated the two germline ends. The CDR3 DNA reads TGTGCCATCGACAGGTCAGATTCACCCCTCCACTTT. Translation gives CAIDRSDSPLHF.

The chain joins TRBV11-2 to TRBJ2-7; 7 positions match TRBD1. The CDR3 extends over 15 amino acids. Germline V gene sequence: CDR1 SGHAT, CDR2 FQNNGV. Trimming at V came to 4 bases and at J to 3 bases, leaving 9 bases not matched to a gene. Written as DNA, the CDR3 is TGTGCCAGCAGCTCAACCAGGGGGAGTTACTACGAGCAGTACTTC. It translates to CASSSTRGSYYEQYF.